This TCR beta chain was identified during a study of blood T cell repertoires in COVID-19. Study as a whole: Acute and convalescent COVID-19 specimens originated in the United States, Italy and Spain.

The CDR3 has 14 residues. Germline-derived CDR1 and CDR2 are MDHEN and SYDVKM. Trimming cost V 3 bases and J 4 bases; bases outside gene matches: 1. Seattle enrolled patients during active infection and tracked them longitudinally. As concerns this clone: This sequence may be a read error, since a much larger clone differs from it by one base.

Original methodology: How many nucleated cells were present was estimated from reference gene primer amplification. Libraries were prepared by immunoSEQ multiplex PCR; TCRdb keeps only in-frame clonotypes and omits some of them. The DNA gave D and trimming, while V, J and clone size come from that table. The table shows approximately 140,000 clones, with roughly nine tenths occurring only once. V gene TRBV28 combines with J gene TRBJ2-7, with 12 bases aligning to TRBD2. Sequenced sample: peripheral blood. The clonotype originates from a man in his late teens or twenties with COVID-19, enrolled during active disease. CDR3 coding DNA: TGTGCCAGCAGTTTCGGGACTAGCGGGTACGAGCAGTACTTC. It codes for CASSFGTSGYEQYF. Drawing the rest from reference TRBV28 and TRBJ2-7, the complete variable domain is DVKVTQSSRYLVKRTGEKVFLECVQDMDHENMFWYRQDPGLGLRLIYFSYDVKMKEKGDIPEGYSVSREKKERFSLILESASTNQTSMYLCASSFGTSGYEQYFGPGTRLTVT.